This TCR beta chain is drawn from a study of cytomegalovirus exposure and HLA in healthy donors. The table came from immunoSEQ multiplex PCR; TCRdb's copy has only in-frame clones and leaves some out. Of fewer than 300,000 clones listed, roughly 88% were seen once; the top ten hold approximately 0.88%. Germline V gene lookup returns CDR1 MGHDK and CDR2 SYGVNS. This CDR3 comprises 14 residues. Trimming removed 3 bases at V and 4 bases at J, with 10 bases between. The chain combines TRBV25-1 with TRBJ1-3, with D perhaps TRBD1 (5 bases). The source is a young woman in good health and CMV-seronegative. Sequencing input: PBMCs. This CDR3 reads CASSEDWGGNTIYF. For the CDR3, the DNA is TGTGCCAGCAGTGAGGATTGGGGCGGAAACACCATATATTTT. The full variable domain, completed using reference TRBV25-1 and TRBJ1-3, is EADIYQTPRYLVIGTGKKITLECSQTMGHDKMYWYQQDPGMELHLIHYSYGVNSTEKGDLSSESTVSRIRTEHFPLTLESARPSHTSQYLCASSEDWGGNTIYFGEGSWLTVV.